This entry features one T cell receptor beta chain sequence. The antigen it binds to is not known. Base qualities are not provided; no much larger clone lies one nucleotide away. The sample comes from a study of patients and donors after allogeneic stem cell transplantation (dated by TCRdb to the early 2020s). To prepare the library, RT-PCR was applied. These reads were obtained on a NextSeq 550. TCRdb itself trimmed the public reads at Q25 with fastp, ran MiXCR and retained productive beta chains. One record per CDR3 amino acid sequence lists the most common genes and DNA. This sample is represented by about a million distinct CDR3 sequences; about a sixth of them were singletons. The ten largest clones capture about 6% of the sample. Sequences MNHNS (CDR1) and SASEGT (CDR2) are obtained from the germline V gene. Reading from cysteine to phenylalanine, the CDR3 counts 16 amino acids. This entry keeps only the CDR3 DNA: 48 bases, framed from base 1. V drops 8 bases and J drops 0 bases, leaving 17 bases in between.

Material for sequencing was blood, either unsorted or a sorted T cell fraction (not recorded which). The TCR comes from a human donor who was either an allogeneic HSCT recipient or a stem cell or donor lymphocyte infusion donor (not recorded which). It is not recorded whose cells these are; they may come from a transplant donor. The chain is made from TRBV6-1 and TRBJ1-3; TRBD1 is a possible D gene, resting on 5 matching bases. The CDR3 protein: CASDSGRPHSGNTIYF. Read as DNA, the sequence is TGTGCCAGCGATTCGGGACGGCCGCACTCTGGAAACACCATATATTTT.